This T cell receptor (beta chain) appears in the sequencing data of a study of shared clonotypes between healthy human individuals. Running of the assay took place at deep level. In replicate PCRs of sorted subsets, roughly 190 ng DNA, roughly 31,000 T cell genomes, was used. Some clones are missing from TCRdb's copy, which holds only in-frame ones; the method was immunoSEQ multiplex PCR. The sample carries 2,100,000 or so clones, nearly 97% recorded once. The CDR3 is 12 amino acids. Germline V lookup: CDR1 SGHNT, CDR2 YYREEE (reference sequence). Trimming took 4 bases from V and 1 from J, leaving 5 bases between them. Worth noting for this clone: Additional DNA sequences in this sample encode the identical CDR3.

The donor cohort consisted entirely of Caucasian adults residing in Nashville, Tennessee. Material: naive CD4+ T cells sorted from blood. Specified subset: CD45RA+ positively selected. This TCR came from a man aged 18 to 29 in good health. This chain uses TRBV5-4 with TRBJ2-5; D is uncertain. CDR3: CASSRPQETQYF. In DNA form, the CDR3 reads TGTGCCAGCAGCCGCCCCCAAGAGACCCAGTACTTC.